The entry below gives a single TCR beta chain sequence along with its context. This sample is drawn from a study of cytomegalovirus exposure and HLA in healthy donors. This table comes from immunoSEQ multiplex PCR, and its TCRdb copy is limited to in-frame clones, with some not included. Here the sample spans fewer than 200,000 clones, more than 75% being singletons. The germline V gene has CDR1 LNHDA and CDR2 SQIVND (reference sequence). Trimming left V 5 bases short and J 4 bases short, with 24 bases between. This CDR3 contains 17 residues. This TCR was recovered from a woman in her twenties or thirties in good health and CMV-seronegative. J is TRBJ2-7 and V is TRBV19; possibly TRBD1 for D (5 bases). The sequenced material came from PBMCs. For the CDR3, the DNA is TGTGCCAGTAGTGCCCGGCCCACAGGCCAACTAAGGTACGAGCAGTACTTC. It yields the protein CASSARPTGQLRYEQYF.